This entry features one T cell receptor beta chain sequence. The target antigen is unknown. The sample originates from a study of T cells expressing NK-cell markers. Findings of the study overall: For about 6 donors, the dominant NKG2C+ clonotypes made up about 1.0-8% of their CD8+ T cells. In four donors, these clonotypes also led the CD3+CD56-NKG2C+ fraction.

Generation of TCR beta cDNA was performed by 5'RACE template switching incorporating UMIs. TCRdb re-called the 5' RACE reads, yielding one record per CDR3 amino acid sequence without DNA. The table lists about 390,000 distinct CDR3 sequences. Sequenced input: blood T cells: a sorted CD56 or NKG2C T cell subset, CD4+ or CD8+ T cells, or bulk PBMC T cells (not recorded which). The sequence was obtained from a woman aged 45-59 years in good health.

Here the CDR3 reads CASSQEIGPSGGYTF. V usage is TRBV4-1 and J usage is TRBJ1-2. This CDR3 spans 15 amino acids. In germline, CDR1 is MGHRA, CDR2 YSYEKL.